The clone carrying this T cell receptor (beta chain) was observed many times. The antigen remains unidentified. The sample comes from a study of identical twins. Overall study findings and caveats: Reduced insertions were recorded for abundant cord blood beta clonotypes, with no such pattern in memory repertoires.

TCRdb passed the 5' RACE reads through MiXCR, listing each CDR3 protein once. The top ten clones hold around 1.7% of a sample with approximately 670,000 distinct CDR3 sequences, roughly 6.2% of them seen once. Healthy Caucasians supplied all donations. Germline CDR1 reads SQVTM; CDR2 reads ANQGSEA. The V end lost 1 base, the J end lost 4 bases, and 13 bases lay between the germline ends. This CDR3 comprises 14 residues. The sample comprised naive T cells sorted from blood. The V and J genes are TRBV29-1 and TRBJ1-2; possible D gene TRBD1, 5 bases. This sequence originates from a man between 18 and 35 years old in good health. Written as DNA, the CDR3 is TGCAGCGTTGAAGCATCCGGGACTGGCTATGGCTACACCTTC. Translated: CSVEASGTGYGYTF. The full variable domain, rest sourced from reference TRBV29-1 and TRBJ1-2, is SAVISQKPSRDICQRGTSLTIQCQVDSQVTMMFWYRQQPGQSLTLIATANQGSEATYESGFVIDKFPISRPNLTFSTLTVSNMSPEDSSIYLCSVEASGTGYGYTFGSGTRLTVV.